Presented here are 14 T cell receptor beta chains from one specimen sequenced in a study of OX40 agonist ivuxolimab in advanced cancers. Assay used: immunoSEQ multiplex PCR; TCRdb lists only in-frame clones, some missing. Among approximately 69,000 clones listed, 94% were seen once. The sequencing used CD4+ or CD8+ T cells sorted from blood, collected in a trial of the OX40 agonist ivuxolimab. The receptor set was obtained from an adult with an advanced solid tumor such as melanoma, head and neck, liver or kidney cancer.

The chain recombines TRBV19 with TRBJ2-5; D is unresolved. V shed 3 bases and J shed 3 bases, with 8 bases lying between them. The length of the CDR3 is 13 residues. Germline loops: CDR1 LNHDA, CDR2 SQIVND (reference sequence). As DNA, the CDR3 is TGTGCCAGTAGTATTCTTGCCAAAGAGACCCAGTACTTC. Translated: CASSILAKETQYF.

The chain recombines TRBV6-5 with TRBJ2-4, with TRBD2 identical over 7 bases. Germline V gives CDR1 MNHEY, CDR2 SVGAGI. The V segment lost 6 bases and the J segment 0 bases; nucleotides outside the gene matches: 2. The CDR3 has 14 amino acids. The CDR3 reads CASSPGGAKNIQYF. The CDR3 DNA sequence: TGTGCCAGCAGCCCGGGGGGAGCCAAAAACATTCAGTACTTC.

The CDR3 loop reads CASSLTGGGLYEQYF. The CDR3 coding sequence is TGTGCCAGCAGCTTGACAGGGGGCGGTCTCTACGAGCAGTACTTC. This chain joins TRBV28 and TRBJ2-7, with 10 bases identical to TRBD1. J lost 3 bases, V lost 6 bases, and 8 bases had no gene match. CDR3 length equals 15 residues. Germline assignment: CDR1 MDHEN and CDR2 SYDVKM.

This chain uses TRBV7-9 with TRBJ2-1; D is uncertain. There are 12 residues in the CDR3. V was cut by 2 bases and J by 5 bases, with 4 bases left in between. Germline assignment: CDR1 SEHNR and CDR2 FQNEAQ (reference sequence). CDR3 protein: CASSLSNNEQFF. The CDR3 DNA reads as TGTGCCAGCAGCTTATCCAACAATGAGCAGTTCTTC.

The V and J genes are TRBV4-1 and TRBJ2-7; D is possibly TRBD2 (6 bases). Germline CDR1 and CDR2: MGHRA and YSYEKL. The germline V and J ends were trimmed by 1 base and 7 bases, with 14 bases remaining between them. The CDR3 covers 14 residues. The CDR3 protein is CASSQGAPGGEQYF. CDR3 coding DNA: TGCGCCAGCAGCCAAGGGGCCCCCGGAGGGGAGCAGTACTTC.

The V call is TRBV13, the J call TRBJ2-1; D unresolved. CDR1 is PRHDT and CDR2 is FYEKMQ in the germline V gene (reference sequence). The germline V and J ends were trimmed by 5 bases and 8 bases, with 13 bases remaining between them. The CDR3 totals 13 residues. CDR3 region: CASSPTYDYEQFF. DNA of the CDR3: TGTGCCAGCAGCCCAACTTATGACTATGAGCAGTTCTTC. Variable domain in full (rest from reference TRBV13 and TRBJ2-1): AAGVIQSPRHLIKEKRETATLKCYPIPRHDTVYWYQQGPGQDPQFLISFYEKMQSDKGSIPDRFSAQQFSDYHSELNMSSLELGDSALYFCASSPTYDYEQFFGPGTRLTVL.

The chain's CDR3 is CSASSEDEAFF. The CDR3 DNA reads TGCAGTGCTAGTTCAGAAGATGAAGCTTTCTTT. The chain uses TRBV20-1 and TRBJ1-1; D not resolved. V was trimmed by 3 bases and J by 7 bases, leaving 9 bases between them. This CDR3 comprises 11 residues. The germline gives CDR1 DFQATT, CDR2 SNEGSKA (reference sequence).

The chain uses TRBV7-6 and TRBJ1-1; the D gene is possibly TRBD1 (5 bases). The CDR3 runs to 17 residues. V was trimmed by 5 bases and J by 5 bases, leaving 24 bases between them. Germline CDR1 is SGHVS and CDR2 is FNYEAQ. CDR3 amino acids: CASSPSAVVGEWTEAFF. The CDR3 DNA reads as TGTGCCAGCAGCCCCTCAGCAGTAGTGGGGGAGTGGACTGAAGCTTTCTTT.

The V gene is TRBV27, the J gene TRBJ1-3; perhaps TRBD1 as D (6 bases). Trimming removed 6 bases at V and 2 bases at J, with 11 bases between. The germline V gene has CDR1 MNHEY and CDR2 SMNVEV (reference sequence). CDR3 length equals 14 residues. The DNA of the CDR3 is TGTGCCAGCAGCATAACAGGGACTGGAAACACCATATATTTT. It yields the protein CASSITGTGNTIYF.

The table lists this clone with a count of one. The gene calls are TRBV14 and TRBJ1-2; the D is unclear. Looked up from germline, CDR1 is SGHDN and CDR2 is FVKESK. The CDR3 sequence is 16 residues long. V was trimmed by 1 base and J by 2 bases, leaving 14 bases between them. The CDR3 protein is CASSQGRQAENYGYTF. The DNA of the CDR3 is TGTGCCAGCAGCCAAGGGAGGCAGGCTGAGAACTATGGCTACACCTTC. The entire variable domain, with the rest obtained from reference TRBV14 and TRBJ1-2, is as follows: EAGVTQFPSHSVIEKGQTVTLRCDPISGHDNLYWYRRVMGKEIKFLLHFVKESKQDESGMPNNRFLAERTGGTYSTLKVQPAELEDSGVYFCASSQGRQAENYGYTFGSGTRLTVV.

The rearrangement joins TRBV27 to TRBJ1-1; possible D gene TRBD1, 5 bases. Germline V CDR1 and CDR2: MNHEY, SMNVEV (reference sequence). The CDR3 totals 17 residues. The V gene lost 0 bases and the J gene lost 0 bases, with 14 bases spanning the gap. The CDR3 loop is CASSLSGLAGMNTEAFF. The CDR3 DNA sequence: TGTGCCAGCAGTTTATCTGGTCTGGCAGGGATGAACACTGAAGCTTTCTTT.

This chain links TRBV11-2 with TRBJ1-1; D is undetermined. Germline CDR1 SGHAT, CDR2 FQNNGV. Deletions cut 0 bases from V and 3 bases from J, with 2 bases between. This CDR3 has 12 residues. The CDR3 spells CASSLDDTEAFF. DNA of the CDR3: TGTGCCAGCAGCTTAGATGACACTGAAGCTTTCTTT. The complete variable domain, with remaining parts taken from reference TRBV11-2 and TRBJ1-1, reads EAGVAQSPRYKIIEKRQSVAFWCNPISGHATLYWYQQILGQGPKLLIQFQNNGVVDDSQLPKDRFSAERLKGVDSTLKIQPAKLEDSAVYLCASSLDDTEAFFGQGTRLTVV.

V and J are TRBV5-4 and TRBJ2-1; either TRBD1 or TRBD2 may supply D (5 bases each). Germline V gene data show CDR1 as SGHNT and CDR2 as YYREEE (reference sequence). This CDR3 region has 13 residues. Trimming removed 4 bases at V and 10 bases at J, with 15 bases between. In nucleotides, the CDR3 is TGTGCCAGCAGCCCGGGACCGCTGCAGGAGCAGTTCTTC. This gives the protein CASSPGPLQEQFF.

The J gene is TRBJ2-4, the V gene TRBV7-3, with 7 bases fitting TRBD2. The CDR3 consists of 15 residues. V trimming: 4 bases; J trimming: 9 bases; junction bases outside the gene matches: 12. Germline V gene lookup returns CDR1 SGHTA and CDR2 FQGTGA. Written as DNA, the CDR3 is TGTGCCAGCAGCTCCGACGTCAGGGAGGGCAGCATTCAGTACTTC. Its translation: CASSSDVREGSIQYF.